This T cell receptor beta chain is from a study of T cell responses to AZD1222 COVID-19 vaccine (dated by TCRdb to the early 2020s). At the level of the whole study: AZD1222 recipients with second doses at about 4 weeks or about 12 weeks were pooled, because spike-specific TCR depth and breadth did not differ between schedules. Trial participants were enrolled into age subgroups of 18-55, 56-69 and 70-plus years, which contained approximately 150, 30 and 60 TCR-sequenced participants, respectively. A total of roughly 240 trial participants underwent TCR sequencing, of whom around 200 received two doses of AZD1222 and roughly 25 received two doses of the MenACWY control vaccine. Beyond this particular receptor, the publication reports: Reportedly, close to half of the unique spike-specific TCRs recognized epitopes lying outside the regions that are mutated in the B.1.351 and B.1.1.7 variants. In the small 56-69-year group, the increase in depth fell short of significance, most likely because of low power. Participants were mostly white British and included more females than males, and it was suggested by the authors that clonal diversity may have been underestimated. After two AZD1222 doses, spike-specific TCR breadth and depth were significantly higher than at day 0 and than in MenACWY recipients. The whole spike protein was spanned by vaccine-associated CD4 TCRs, and dominant responses were seen in regions 160-218 and 743-854. Conclusions about previously exposed vaccinees are limited, since just six AZD1222 recipients were seropositive for SARS-CoV-2 at baseline. No day 14 peak-response samples were available, so repertoires were characterized only after the peak T cell response.

The CDR3 regions of human TCRbeta chains were analyzed by immunosequencing. The paper's data handling went like this. TCRs in the repertoires were compared against a reference library of SARS-CoV-2-specific TCRs that had been generated with the MIRA antigen-specificity platform. Breadth meant the fraction of unique TCRs that were SARS-CoV-2-associated, whereas depth meant the fraction of total T cells that were SARS-CoV-2-associated. Using the MIRA data, each spike-specific TCR was mapped to the spike region that the TCR reacts to and placed in a CD4 or CD8 class. Log10-transformed breadth and depth values were compared by one-way ANOVA with Sidak's multiple comparisons tests. The clones in this table, taken by TCRdb from immuneACCESS, are in-frame only. Not every clone is retained; where verified, under half of the shortfall comes from an unresolved V gene, and the cause of the rest is unknown. For V, J and clone size, that table is used; D and trimming come from the DNA. The sample table records about 120,000 clones; approximately 85% of these occur just once. Clones ranked in the top ten supply over 5% of the sample.

With respect to this clone: Its antigen is still unknown. No base quality information exists; no much larger clone differs at one position.

What this sample's time point label stands for: baseline before first vaccination. Vaccinee samples came from UK trials COV001 and COV002, including a single-blind randomized controlled phase 2/3 trial of AZD1222 (ChAdOx1 nCoV-19) in healthy adults. For TCRbeta chain sequencing, PBMC samples were collected from trial participants at day 0 and at day 28 after the second dose. Cut back by 8 bases and 7 bases, the V and J ends lie 9 bases apart. CDR1 and CDR2 are drawn from the germline V gene: WSHSY, SAAADI. From cysteine to phenylalanine, the CDR3 is 11 amino acids long. This entry keeps only the CDR3 DNA: 33 bases, framed from base 1.

The sequence was collected from an adult in good health. Here the chain combines TRBV10-2 and TRBJ2-1, with the D segment possibly TRBD1 or TRBD2, each aligning over 5 bases. Specimen: peripheral blood, collected on day 0 of AZD1222 vaccination. The sequenced DNA: TGCGCCAGCGATGGGGGTAATGAGCAGTTCTTC. This is translated as CASDGGNEQFF.